This entry describes one T cell receptor (beta chain). These data are taken from a study of blood T cell repertoires in COVID-19. About the study: T cells, B-cell-depleted T cells, or PBMCs provided the cDNA or gDNA that served as material.

This table comes from immunoSEQ multiplex PCR, and its TCRdb copy is limited to in-frame clones, with some not included. The data contain 150,000 to 170,000 clones, nearly 80% of them singletons. The CDR3 is made up of 13 amino acids. Between the trimmed V and J ends, which lost 2 bases and 7 bases, there was a span of 9 bases. The germline CDR1 and CDR2 sequences are WNHNN and SYGVQD (reference sequence). The chain uses TRBV10-1 and TRBJ2-1, with a weak D call TRBD2 (5 bases). The sequencing input was peripheral blood. The source is an elderly man with acute or convalescent COVID-19. CDR3 in DNA: TGCGCCAGCAGTGAGGGACTGTGGAATGAGCAGTTCTTC. Its translation: CASSEGLWNEQFF.